One T cell receptor beta chain is described in this entry. Germline V gene data show CDR1 as LGHDT and CDR2 as YNNKEL (reference sequence). The J segment lost 1 base and the V segment lost 1 base, leaving 7 bases of the junction unmatched. This CDR3 comprises 16 residues. This entry comes from a study of blood T cell repertoires in COVID-19. Study background: The United States, Italy and Spain supplied acute and convalescent COVID-19 samples. Sources were T cells, B-cell-depleted T cells, or PBMCs; the material itself was cDNA or gDNA.

Authors' processing steps: Reference gene primer amplification in the assay estimated nucleated cell counts. Assay used: immunoSEQ multiplex PCR; TCRdb lists only in-frame clones, some missing. The V and J calls and clone size come from that table; D and trimming were worked out from the DNA. The data hold 240,000 or so clones, with approximately 85% observed a single time. The V call is TRBV3-1 (or the pseudogene TRBV3-2), the J call TRBJ2-7, with 7 bases aligning to TRBD2. Sequencing input: peripheral blood. This receptor was obtained from a man aged 80 or over with acute or convalescent COVID-19. This CDR3 is CASSQVGGSPSYEQYF. In nucleotides, the CDR3 is TGTGCCAGCAGCCAAGTCGGGGGGTCCCCTTCCTACGAGCAGTACTTC.